This record looks at one TCR beta chain sequence and its context. It lacks a known antigen. No much larger clone exists at a distance of one base, and base qualities are not known. This entry is derived from a study of OX40 agonist ivuxolimab in advanced cancers. Study-level background: The costimulatory receptor OX40 (CD134) was targeted by ivuxolimab, a fully human IgG2 agonistic monoclonal antibody. The paper describes the monotherapy dose-escalation part (N of about 47 patients) of the phase I trial of ivuxolimab. In the dose-escalation cohort, approximately 83% of patients were male, and the mean age was roughly 60 years with a range of roughly 20 to 80. Prior anti-PD-1, anti-PD-L1 or anti-CTLA-4 therapy was permitted, and checkpoint inhibitors had been received by approximately 39% of dose-escalation patients. Partial responses were achieved by three dose-escalation patients, of whom one had hepatocellular carcinoma and two had cutaneous melanoma. Of the 50 to 55 dose-escalation patients, hepatocellular carcinoma was present in approximately 20, melanoma in approximately 15, renal cell carcinoma in 9 and head and neck cancer in 9. Peripheral TCRbeta sequencing was intended to test whether TCR sequence diversity was altered and clonal T-cell expansion was caused by ivuxolimab. Intravenous ivuxolimab was administered to patients every 2 weeks at six dose levels: 0.01, 0.1, 0.3, 1.5, 3 and 10 mg/kg. The investigation overall reported the following: At doses of 0.1 to 3.0 mg/kg, clonal expansion of both CD4+ and CD8+ T cells in blood was seen between baseline and week 6. Low levels of normalized T-cell clonal expansion were also seen in some nonresponding patients. Antigen specificity was not determined for the clonally expanded peripheral T cells. On average, CD8+ T cells showed more expanded clones than CD4+ T cells after ivuxolimab. Partial responders in the 0.1-3.0 mg/kg groups had among the lowest normalized peripheral clonal expansion, especially among CD8+ T cells.

Genomic DNA was extracted from sorted cells for sequencing of the TCRbeta CDR3 region. TCRbeta CDR3 regions were sequenced using the immunoSEQ Assay. The table was pulled from immuneACCESS by TCRdb, which kept in-frame rearrangements only. Such tables lose some clones; where checked, under half of the loss comes from unresolved V genes, and the rest has no known cause. Here the sample has some 55,000 clones; 80% occur a single time. Around 4.6% of the sample is taken by the ten largest. The trial excluded patients who had a history of autoimmune disease or were on systemic immunosuppression. Peripheral blood for TCR sequencing was drawn from every dose cohort at baseline, at cycle 4 day 1 and at cycle 7 day 1. The samples were taken from a phase I, first-in-human, multicenter, open-label dose-escalation trial of ivuxolimab. Adults with locally advanced or metastatic head and neck squamous cell, hepatocellular, melanoma or renal cell carcinoma were enrolled in the trial. Before TCR sequencing, CD4+ T cells and CD8+ T cells were sorted from peripheral blood as separate populations.

After removal of 1 base from V and 7 bases from J, the junction retains 6 bases not matched to a gene. The germline V gene yields ENHRY for CDR1 and SYGVKD for CDR2. The cysteine opens and the phenylalanine closes a CDR3 of 16 amino acids. Kept here is only the CDR3 DNA, which spans 48 bases and is read in frame from base 1. This chain is built from TRBV10-3 and TRBJ2-1; TRBD1 agrees with 11 junctional bases. The source material was CD4+ or CD8+ T cells sorted from blood, sampled in a trial of the OX40 agonist ivuxolimab. The TCR sequence derives from an adult with an advanced solid tumor such as melanoma, head and neck, liver or kidney cancer. The nucleotide sequence reads TGTGCCATCAGTGAGTTCGGGACAGGGGGTAAAAATGAGCAGTTCTTC. Translated, it gives CAISEFGTGGKNEQFF.